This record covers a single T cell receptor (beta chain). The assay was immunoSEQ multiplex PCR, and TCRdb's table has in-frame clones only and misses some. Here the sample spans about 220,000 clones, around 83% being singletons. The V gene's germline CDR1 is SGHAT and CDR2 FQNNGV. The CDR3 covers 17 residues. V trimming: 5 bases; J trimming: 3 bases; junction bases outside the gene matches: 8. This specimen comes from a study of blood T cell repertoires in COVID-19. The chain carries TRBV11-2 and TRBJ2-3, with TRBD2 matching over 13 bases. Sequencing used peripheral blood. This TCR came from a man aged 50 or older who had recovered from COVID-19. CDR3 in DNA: TGTGCCAGCAGCGTGGGACTAGCGGGAAAGGCGACAGATACGCAGTATTTT. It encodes CASSVGLAGKATDTQYF. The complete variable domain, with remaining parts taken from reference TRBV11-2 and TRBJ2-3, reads EAGVAQSPRYKIIEKRQSVAFWCNPISGHATLYWYQQILGQGPKLLIQFQNNGVVDDSQLPKDRFSAERLKGVDSTLKIQPAKLEDSAVYLCASSVGLAGKATDTQYFGPGTRLTVL.